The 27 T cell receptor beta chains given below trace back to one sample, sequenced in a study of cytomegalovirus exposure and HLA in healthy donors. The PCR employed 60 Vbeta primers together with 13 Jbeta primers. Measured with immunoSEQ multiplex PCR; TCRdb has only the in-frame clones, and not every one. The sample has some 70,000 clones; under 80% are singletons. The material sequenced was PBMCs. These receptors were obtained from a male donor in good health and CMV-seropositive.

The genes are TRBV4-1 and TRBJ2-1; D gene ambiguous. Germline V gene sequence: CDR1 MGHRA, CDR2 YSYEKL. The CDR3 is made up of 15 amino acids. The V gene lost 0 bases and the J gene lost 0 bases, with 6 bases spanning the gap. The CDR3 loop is CASSQDSPSYNEQFF. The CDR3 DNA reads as TGCGCCAGCAGCCAAGACAGTCCCTCCTACAATGAGCAGTTCTTC.

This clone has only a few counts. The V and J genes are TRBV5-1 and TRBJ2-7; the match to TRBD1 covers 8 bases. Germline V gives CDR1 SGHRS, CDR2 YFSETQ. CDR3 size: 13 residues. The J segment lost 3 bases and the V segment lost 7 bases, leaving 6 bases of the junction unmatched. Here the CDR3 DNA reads TGCGCCAGCGGAGGGACAGGAGGCTACGAGCAGTACTTC. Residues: CASGGTGGYEQYF.

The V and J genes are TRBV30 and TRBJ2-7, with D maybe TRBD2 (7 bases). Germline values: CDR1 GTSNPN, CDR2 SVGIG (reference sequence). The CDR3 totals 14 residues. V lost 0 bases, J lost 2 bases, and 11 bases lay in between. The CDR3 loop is CAWSVGGGTYEQYF. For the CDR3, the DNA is TGTGCCTGGAGTGTAGGGGGGGGTACCTACGAGCAGTACTTC.

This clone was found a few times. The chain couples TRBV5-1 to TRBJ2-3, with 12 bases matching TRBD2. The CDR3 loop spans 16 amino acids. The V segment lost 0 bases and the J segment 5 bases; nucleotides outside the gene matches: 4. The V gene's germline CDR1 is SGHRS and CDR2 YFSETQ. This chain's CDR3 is CASSLDLAGGGDTQYF. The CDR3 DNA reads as TGCGCCAGCAGCTTGGACCTAGCGGGGGGGGGAGATACGCAGTATTTT.

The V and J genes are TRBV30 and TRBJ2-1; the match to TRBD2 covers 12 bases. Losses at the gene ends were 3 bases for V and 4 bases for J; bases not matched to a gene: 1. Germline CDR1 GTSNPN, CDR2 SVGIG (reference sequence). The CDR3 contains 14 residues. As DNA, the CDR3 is TGTGCCTGGAGCGGACTAGCGGGGTACAATGAGCAGTTCTTC. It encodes CAWSGLAGYNEQFF.

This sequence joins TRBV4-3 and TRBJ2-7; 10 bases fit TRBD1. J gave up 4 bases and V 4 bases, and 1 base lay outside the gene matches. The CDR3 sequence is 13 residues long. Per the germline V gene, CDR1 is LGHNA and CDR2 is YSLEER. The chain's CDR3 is CASSPDRGYEQYF. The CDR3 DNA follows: TGCGCCAGCAGCCCGGACAGGGGGTACGAGCAGTACTTC.

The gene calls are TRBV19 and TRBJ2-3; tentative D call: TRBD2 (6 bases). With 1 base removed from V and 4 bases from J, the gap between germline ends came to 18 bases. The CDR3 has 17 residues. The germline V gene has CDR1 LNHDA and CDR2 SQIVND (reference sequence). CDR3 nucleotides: TGTGCCAGTAGTATAGGACGTGGAGGGGCGAAGGCAGATACGCAGTATTTT. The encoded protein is CASSIGRGGAKADTQYF. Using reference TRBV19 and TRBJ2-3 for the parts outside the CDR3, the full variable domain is DGGITQSPKYLFRKEGQNVTLSCEQNLNHDAMYWYRQDPGQGLRLIYYSQIVNDFQKGDIAEGYSVSREKKESFPLTVTSAQKNPTAFYLCASSIGRGGAKADTQYFGPGTRLTVL.

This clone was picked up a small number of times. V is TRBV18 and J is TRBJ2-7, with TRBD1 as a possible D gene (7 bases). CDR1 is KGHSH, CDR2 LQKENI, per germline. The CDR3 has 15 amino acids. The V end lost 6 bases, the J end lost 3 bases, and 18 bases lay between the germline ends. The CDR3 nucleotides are TGTGCCAGCTCCAGGGGGGCAGGGGTCATCTACGAGCAGTACTTC. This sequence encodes CASSRGAGVIYEQYF.

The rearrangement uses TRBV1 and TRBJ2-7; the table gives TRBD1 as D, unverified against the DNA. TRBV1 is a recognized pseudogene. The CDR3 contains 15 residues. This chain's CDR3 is CTSSQDRQGLDEQYF. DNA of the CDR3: TGCACCAGCAGCCAAGATCGACAGGGGTTGGACGAGCAGTACTTC.

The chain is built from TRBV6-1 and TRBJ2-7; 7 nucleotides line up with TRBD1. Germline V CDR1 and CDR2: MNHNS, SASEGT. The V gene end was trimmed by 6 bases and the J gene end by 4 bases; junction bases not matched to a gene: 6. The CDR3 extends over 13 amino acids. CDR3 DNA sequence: TGTGCCAGCAGAGGACAGGTCTCGTACGAGCAGTACTTC. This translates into CASRGQVSYEQYF.

The CDR3 nucleotides read TGTGCCAGCAGCTCCAGGACAGGGAAAGATCCCCATGGCTACACCTTC. Protein sequence: CASSSRTGKDPHGYTF. The V call is TRBV7-6, the J call TRBJ1-2, with 8 bases matching TRBD1. Germline-derived CDR1 and CDR2 are SGHVS and FNYEAQ. The trim removed 4 bases at V and 6 bases at J, leaving 13 bases unmatched. This CDR3 has 16 residues.

The CDR3 spells CASSSGGQGYEQYF. The CDR3 DNA reads as TGCGCCAGCAGCTCGGGGGGACAGGGGTACGAGCAGTACTTC. This sequence joins TRBV5-1 and TRBJ2-7; 10 bases line up with TRBD1. Trimming cost V 3 bases and J 4 bases; bases outside gene matches: 4. Germline-derived CDR1 and CDR2 are SGHRS and YFSETQ. This CDR3 region has 14 residues.

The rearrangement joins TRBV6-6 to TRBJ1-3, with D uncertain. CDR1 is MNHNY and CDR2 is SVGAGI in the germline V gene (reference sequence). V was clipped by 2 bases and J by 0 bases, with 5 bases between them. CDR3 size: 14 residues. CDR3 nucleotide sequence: TGTGCCAGCAGTTACGGCTTCTCTGGAAACACCATATATTTT. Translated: CASSYGFSGNTIYF.

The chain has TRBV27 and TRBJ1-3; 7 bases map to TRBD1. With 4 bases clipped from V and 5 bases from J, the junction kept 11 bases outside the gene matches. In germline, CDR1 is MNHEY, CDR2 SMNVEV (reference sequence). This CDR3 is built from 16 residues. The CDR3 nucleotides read TGTGCCAGCAGTTCCAGCCCGACAGGGCCCAGAAACACCATATATTTT. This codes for CASSSSPTGPRNTIYF.

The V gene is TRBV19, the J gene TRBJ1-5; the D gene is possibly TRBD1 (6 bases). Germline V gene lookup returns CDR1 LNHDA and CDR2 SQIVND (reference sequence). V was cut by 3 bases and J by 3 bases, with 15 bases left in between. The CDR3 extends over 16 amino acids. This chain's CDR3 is CASSIIRGKANQPQHF. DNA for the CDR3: TGTGCCAGTAGTATTATCAGGGGAAAGGCCAATCAGCCCCAGCATTTT.

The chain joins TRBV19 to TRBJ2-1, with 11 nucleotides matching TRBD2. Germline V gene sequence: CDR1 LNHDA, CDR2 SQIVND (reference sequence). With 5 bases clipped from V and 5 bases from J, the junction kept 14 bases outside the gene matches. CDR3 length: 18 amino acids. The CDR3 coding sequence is TGTGCCAGTAGTGAATATCCATCCTTAGCGGGGGGGAACAATGAGCAGTTCTTC. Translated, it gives CASSEYPSLAGGNNEQFF.

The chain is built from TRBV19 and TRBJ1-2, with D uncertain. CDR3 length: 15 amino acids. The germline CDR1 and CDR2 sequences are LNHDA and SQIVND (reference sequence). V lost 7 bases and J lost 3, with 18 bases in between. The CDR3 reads CASTNRGPTDYGYTF. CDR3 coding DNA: TGTGCCAGTACCAATAGAGGCCCTACCGACTATGGCTACACCTTC. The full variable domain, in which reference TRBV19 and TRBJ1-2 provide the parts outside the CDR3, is DGGITQSPKYLFRKEGQNVTLSCEQNLNHDAMYWYRQDPGQGLRLIYYSQIVNDFQKGDIAEGYSVSREKKESFPLTVTSAQKNPTAFYLCASTNRGPTDYGYTFGSGTRLTVV.

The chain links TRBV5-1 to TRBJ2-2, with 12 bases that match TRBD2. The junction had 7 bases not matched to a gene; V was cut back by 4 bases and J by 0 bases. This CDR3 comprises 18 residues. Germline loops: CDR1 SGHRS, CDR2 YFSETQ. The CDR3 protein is CASSPLAGGVTNTGELFF. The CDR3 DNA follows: TGCGCCAGCAGCCCCCTAGCGGGAGGGGTAACGAACACCGGGGAGCTGTTTTTT.

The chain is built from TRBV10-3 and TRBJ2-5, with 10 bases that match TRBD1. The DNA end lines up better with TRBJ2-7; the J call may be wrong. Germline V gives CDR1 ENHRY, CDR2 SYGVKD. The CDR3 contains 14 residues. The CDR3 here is CAISEGQGAYEQYF. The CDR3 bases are TGTGCCATCAGTGAGGGACAGGGGGCCTACGAGCAGTACTTC.

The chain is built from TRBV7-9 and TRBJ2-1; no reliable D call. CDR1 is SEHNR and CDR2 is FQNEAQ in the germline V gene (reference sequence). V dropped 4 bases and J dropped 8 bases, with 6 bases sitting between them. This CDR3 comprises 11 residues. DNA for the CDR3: TGTGCCAGCAGCTCCGTCGATGAGCAGTTCTTC. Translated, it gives CASSSVDEQFF.

CDR3 residues: CASTAGTGYNEQFF. CDR3 DNA: TGTGCCAGCACTGCCGGGACAGGATACAATGAGCAGTTCTTC. The chain combines TRBV2 with TRBJ2-1; 8 nucleotides match TRBD1. This CDR3 contains 14 residues. Germline V CDR1 and CDR2: SNHLY, FYNNEI. V shed 7 bases, J shed 4 bases, and the junction held 6 bases outside the gene matches. Combining the CDR3 with reference TRBV2 and TRBJ2-1 gives the whole variable domain EPEVTQTPSHQVTQMGQEVILRCVPISNHLYFYWYRQILGQKVEFLVSFYNNEISEKSEIFDDQFSVERPDGSNFTLKIRSTKLEDSAMYFCASTAGTGYNEQFFGPGTRLTVL.

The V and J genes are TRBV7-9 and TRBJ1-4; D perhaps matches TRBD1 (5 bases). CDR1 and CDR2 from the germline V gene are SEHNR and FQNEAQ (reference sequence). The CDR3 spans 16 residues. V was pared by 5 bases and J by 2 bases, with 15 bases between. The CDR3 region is CASSPRGVGTNEKLFF. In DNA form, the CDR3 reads TGTGCCAGCAGCCCTCGGGGGGTGGGGACTAATGAAAAACTGTTTTTT. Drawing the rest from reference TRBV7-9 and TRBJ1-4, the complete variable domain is DTGVSQNPRHKITKRGQNVTFRCDPISEHNRLYWYRQTLGQGPEFLTYFQNEAQLEKSRLLSDRFSAERPKGSFSTLEIQRTEQGDSAMYLCASSPRGVGTNEKLFFGSGTQLSVL.

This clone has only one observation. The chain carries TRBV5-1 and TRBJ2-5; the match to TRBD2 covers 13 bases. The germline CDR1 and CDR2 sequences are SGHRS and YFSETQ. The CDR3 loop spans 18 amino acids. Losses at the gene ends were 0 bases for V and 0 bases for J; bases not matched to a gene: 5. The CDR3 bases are TGCGCCAGCAGCTTGGGGGGACTAGCGGGGATGTACCAAGAGACCCAGTACTTC. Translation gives CASSLGGLAGMYQETQYF.

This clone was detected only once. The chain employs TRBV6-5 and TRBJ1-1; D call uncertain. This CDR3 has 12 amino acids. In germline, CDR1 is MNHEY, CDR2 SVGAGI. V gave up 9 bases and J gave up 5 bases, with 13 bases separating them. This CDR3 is CASSKETTEAFF. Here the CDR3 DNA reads TGTGCCAGTTCCAAAGAGACTACTGAAGCTTTCTTT.

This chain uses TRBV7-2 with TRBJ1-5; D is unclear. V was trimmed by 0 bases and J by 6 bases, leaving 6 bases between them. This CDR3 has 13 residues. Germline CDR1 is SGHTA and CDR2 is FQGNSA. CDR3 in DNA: TGTGCCAGCAGCTTAGCGCAGGTTCAGCCCCAGCATTTT. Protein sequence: CASSLAQVQPQHF.

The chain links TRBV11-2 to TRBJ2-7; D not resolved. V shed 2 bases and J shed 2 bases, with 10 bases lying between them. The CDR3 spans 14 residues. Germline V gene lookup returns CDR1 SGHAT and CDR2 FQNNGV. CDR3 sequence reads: CASSLPSSAYEQYF. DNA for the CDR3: TGTGCCAGCAGCTTACCCTCCTCCGCCTACGAGCAGTACTTC. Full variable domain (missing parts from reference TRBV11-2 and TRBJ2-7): EAGVAQSPRYKIIEKRQSVAFWCNPISGHATLYWYQQILGQGPKLLIQFQNNGVVDDSQLPKDRFSAERLKGVDSTLKIQPAKLEDSAVYLCASSLPSSAYEQYFGPGTRLTVT.

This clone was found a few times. CDR3 residues: CASSQTRVGLLSTDTQYF. CDR3 in DNA: TGCGCCAGCAGCCAGACCCGGGTGGGACTTCTGTCCACAGATACGCAGTATTTT. This chain links TRBV4-1 with TRBJ2-3; possible D gene TRBD2, 6 bases. The CDR3 loop spans 18 amino acids. Trimming pared 3 bases from V and 2 bases from J, leaving 21 bases between. Per germline, CDR1 MGHRA and CDR2 YSYEKL.